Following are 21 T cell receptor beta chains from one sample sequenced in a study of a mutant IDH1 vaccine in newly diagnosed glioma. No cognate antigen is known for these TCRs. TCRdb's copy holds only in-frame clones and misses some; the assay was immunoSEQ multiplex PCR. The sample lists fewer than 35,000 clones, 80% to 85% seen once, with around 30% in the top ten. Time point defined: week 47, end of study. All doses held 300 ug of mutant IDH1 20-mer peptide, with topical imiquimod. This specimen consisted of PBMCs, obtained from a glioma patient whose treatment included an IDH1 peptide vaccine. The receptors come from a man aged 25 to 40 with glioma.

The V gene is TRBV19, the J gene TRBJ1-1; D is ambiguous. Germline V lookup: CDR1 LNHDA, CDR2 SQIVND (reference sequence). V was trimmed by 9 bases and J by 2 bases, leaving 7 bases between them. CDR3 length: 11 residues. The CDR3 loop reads CASTFNTEAFF. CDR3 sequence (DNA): TGTGCCAGCACTTTTAACACTGAAGCTTTCTTT.

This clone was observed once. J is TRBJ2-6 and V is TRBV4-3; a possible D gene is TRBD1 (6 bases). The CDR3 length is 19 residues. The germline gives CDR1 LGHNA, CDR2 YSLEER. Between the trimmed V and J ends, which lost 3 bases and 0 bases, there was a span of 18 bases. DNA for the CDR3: TGCGCCAGCAGCCAGATAATTAGGACAGCGAGCTCTGGGGCCAACGTCCTGACTTTC. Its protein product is CASSQIIRTASSGANVLTF.

The CDR3 reads CASSLEMAGEVTGELFF. CDR3 coding DNA: TGCGCCAGCAGCTTGGAGATGGCGGGGGAAGTCACCGGGGAGCTGTTTTTT. This chain links TRBV5-1 with TRBJ2-2, with 7 bases identical to TRBD2. Trimming cost V 0 bases and J 4 bases; bases outside gene matches: 9. Germline V gives CDR1 SGHRS, CDR2 YFSETQ. There are 17 residues in the CDR3.

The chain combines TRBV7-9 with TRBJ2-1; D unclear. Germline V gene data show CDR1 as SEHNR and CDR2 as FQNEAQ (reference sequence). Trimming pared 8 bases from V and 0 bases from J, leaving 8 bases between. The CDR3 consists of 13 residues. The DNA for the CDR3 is TGTGCCAGCGACCGGGCCTCCTACAATGAGCAGTTCTTC. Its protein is CASDRASYNEQFF.

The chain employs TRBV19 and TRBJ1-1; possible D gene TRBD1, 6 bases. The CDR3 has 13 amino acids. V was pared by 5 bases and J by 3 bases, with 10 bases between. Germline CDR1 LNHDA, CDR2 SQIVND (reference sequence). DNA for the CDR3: TGTGCCAGTAGTCCCAGGGGTGACACTGAAGCTTTCTTT. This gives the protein CASSPRGDTEAFF.

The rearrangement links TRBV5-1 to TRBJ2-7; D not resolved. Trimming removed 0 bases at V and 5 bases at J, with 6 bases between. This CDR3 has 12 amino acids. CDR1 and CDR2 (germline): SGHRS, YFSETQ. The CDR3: CASSLESDEQYF. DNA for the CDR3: TGCGCCAGCAGCTTGGAGTCAGACGAGCAGTACTTC. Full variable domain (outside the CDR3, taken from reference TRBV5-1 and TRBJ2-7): KAGVTQTPRYLIKTRGQQVTLSCSPISGHRSVSWYQQTPGQGLQFLFEYFSETQRNKGNFPGRFSGRQFSNSRSEMNVSTLELGDSALYLCASSLESDEQYFGPGTRLTVT.

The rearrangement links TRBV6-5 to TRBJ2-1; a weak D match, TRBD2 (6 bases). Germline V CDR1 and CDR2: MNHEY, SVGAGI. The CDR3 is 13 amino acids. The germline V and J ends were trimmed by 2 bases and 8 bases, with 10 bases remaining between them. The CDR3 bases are TGTGCCAGCAGTTACCCGGGAGTGGATGAGCAGTTCTTC. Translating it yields CASSYPGVDEQFF.

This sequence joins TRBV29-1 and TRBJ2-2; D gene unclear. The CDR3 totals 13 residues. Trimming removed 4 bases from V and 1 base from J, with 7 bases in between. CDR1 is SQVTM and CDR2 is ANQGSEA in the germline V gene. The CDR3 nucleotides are TGCAGCGTTGTCGCAGGGAACACCGGGGAGCTGTTTTTT. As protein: CSVVAGNTGELFF.

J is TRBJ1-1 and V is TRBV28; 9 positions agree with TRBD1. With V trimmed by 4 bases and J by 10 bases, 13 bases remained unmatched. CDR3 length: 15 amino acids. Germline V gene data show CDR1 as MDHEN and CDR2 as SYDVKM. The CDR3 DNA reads TGTGCCAGCAGTTCCCCCCCGGGACAGGGAGCGGGAGCTTTCTTT. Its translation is CASSSPPGQGAGAFF. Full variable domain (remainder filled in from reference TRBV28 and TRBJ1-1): DVKVTQSSRYLVKRTGEKVFLECVQDMDHENMFWYRQDPGLGLRLIYFSYDVKMKEKGDIPEGYSVSREKKERFSLILESASTNQTSMYLCASSSPPGQGAGAFFGQGTRLTVV.

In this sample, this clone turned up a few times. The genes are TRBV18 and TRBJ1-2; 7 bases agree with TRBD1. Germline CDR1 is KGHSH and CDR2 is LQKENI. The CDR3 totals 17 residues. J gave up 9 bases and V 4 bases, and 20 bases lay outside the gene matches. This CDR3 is CASSRDQGQTGLWSYTF. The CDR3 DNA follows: TGTGCCAGCTCACGTGACCAGGGACAGACCGGATTATGGAGCTACACCTTC.

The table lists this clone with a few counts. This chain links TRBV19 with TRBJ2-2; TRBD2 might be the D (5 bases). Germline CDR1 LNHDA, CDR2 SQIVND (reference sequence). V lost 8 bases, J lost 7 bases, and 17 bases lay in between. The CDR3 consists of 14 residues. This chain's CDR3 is CASGENGEVGELFF. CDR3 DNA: TGTGCCAGTGGGGAGAACGGAGAGGTCGGGGAGCTGTTTTTT.

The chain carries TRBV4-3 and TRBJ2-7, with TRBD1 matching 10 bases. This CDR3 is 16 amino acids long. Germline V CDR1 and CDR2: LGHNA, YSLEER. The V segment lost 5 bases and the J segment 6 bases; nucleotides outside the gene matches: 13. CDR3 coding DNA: TGCGCCAGCAGCTCCAGAAGCGGACAGGGGGTAGGCGAGCAGTACTTC. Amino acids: CASSSRSGQGVGEQYF.

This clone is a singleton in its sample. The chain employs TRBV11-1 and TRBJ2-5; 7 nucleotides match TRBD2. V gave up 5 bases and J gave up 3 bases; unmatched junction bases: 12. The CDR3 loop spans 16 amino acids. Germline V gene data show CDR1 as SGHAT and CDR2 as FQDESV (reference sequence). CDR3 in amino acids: CASSPIGAGVEETQYF. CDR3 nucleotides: TGTGCCAGCAGCCCTATTGGGGCGGGAGTTGAAGAGACCCAGTACTTC.

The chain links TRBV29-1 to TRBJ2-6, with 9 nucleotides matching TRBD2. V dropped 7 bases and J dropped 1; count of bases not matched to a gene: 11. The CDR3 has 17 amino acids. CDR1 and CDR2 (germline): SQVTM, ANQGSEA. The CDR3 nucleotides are TGCAGCGCACACGTTAGCGGGGGTCCTTCTGGGGCCAACGTCCTGACTTTC. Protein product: CSAHVSGGPSGANVLTF.

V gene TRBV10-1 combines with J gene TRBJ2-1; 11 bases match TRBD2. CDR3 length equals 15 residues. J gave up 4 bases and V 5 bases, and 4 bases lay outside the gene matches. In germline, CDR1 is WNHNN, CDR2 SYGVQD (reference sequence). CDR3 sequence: CASSPRLAGYNEQFF. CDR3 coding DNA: TGCGCCAGCAGTCCGAGACTAGCGGGATACAATGAGCAGTTCTTC.

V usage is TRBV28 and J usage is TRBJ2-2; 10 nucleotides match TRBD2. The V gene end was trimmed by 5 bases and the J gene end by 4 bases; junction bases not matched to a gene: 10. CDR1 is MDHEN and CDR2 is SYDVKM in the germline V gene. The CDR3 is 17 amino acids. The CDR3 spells CASSPSSGRFGTGELFF. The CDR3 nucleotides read TGTGCCAGCAGTCCAAGTAGCGGGAGGTTCGGCACCGGGGAGCTGTTTTTT.

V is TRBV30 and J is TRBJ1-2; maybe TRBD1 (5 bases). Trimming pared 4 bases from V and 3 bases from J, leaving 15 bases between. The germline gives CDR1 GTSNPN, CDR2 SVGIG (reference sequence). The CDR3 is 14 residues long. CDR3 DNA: TGTGCCTGGACCCTACCGGAGGGGTACTATGGCTACACCTTC. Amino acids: CAWTLPEGYYGYTF. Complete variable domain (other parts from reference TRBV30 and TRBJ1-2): SQTIHQWPATLVQPVGSPLSLECTVEGTSNPNLYWYRQAAGRGLQLLFYSVGIGQISSEVPQNLSASRPQDRQFILSSKKLLLSDSGFYLCAWTLPEGYYGYTFGSGTRLTVV.

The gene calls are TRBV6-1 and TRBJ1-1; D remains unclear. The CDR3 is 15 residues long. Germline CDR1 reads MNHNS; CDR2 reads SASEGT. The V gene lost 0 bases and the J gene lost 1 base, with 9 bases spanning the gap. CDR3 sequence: CASSEALGWNTEAFF. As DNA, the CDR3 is TGTGCCAGCAGTGAAGCGCTGGGCTGGAACACTGAAGCTTTCTTT.

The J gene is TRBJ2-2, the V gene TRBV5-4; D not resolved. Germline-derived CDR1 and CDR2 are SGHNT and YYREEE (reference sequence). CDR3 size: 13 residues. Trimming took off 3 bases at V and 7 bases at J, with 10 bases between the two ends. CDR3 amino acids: CASSSPKGGELFF. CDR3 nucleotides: TGTGCCAGCAGCTCACCAAAGGGCGGGGAGCTGTTTTTT.

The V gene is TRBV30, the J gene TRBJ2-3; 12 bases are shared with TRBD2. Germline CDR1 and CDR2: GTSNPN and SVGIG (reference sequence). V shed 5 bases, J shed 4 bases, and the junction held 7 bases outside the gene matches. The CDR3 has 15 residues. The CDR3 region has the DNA TGTGCCTGGGAGGAGACTAGCGGGAGACCAGATACGCAGTATTTT. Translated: CAWEETSGRPDTQYF.

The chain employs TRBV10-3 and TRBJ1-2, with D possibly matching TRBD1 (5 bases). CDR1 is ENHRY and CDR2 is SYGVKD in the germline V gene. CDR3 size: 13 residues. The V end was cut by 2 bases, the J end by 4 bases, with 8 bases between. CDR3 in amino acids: CAISEDRSYGYTF. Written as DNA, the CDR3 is TGTGCCATCAGTGAGGACAGATCCTATGGCTACACCTTC.